Many counts were recorded for the clone carrying this T cell receptor beta chain. Template material for TCR beta VDJ and CDR3 profiling consisted of genomic DNA. TCRdb re-called the reads with MiXCR, one entry per CDR3 protein. Among some 410,000 distinct CDR3 sequences, 65% to 80% were seen once, and the ten largest hold 4%. The sample is drawn from a study of CD8+CD57+ T cells in acquired aplastic anemia. The length of the CDR3 is 13 residues. V lost 3 bases and J 1 base, leaving 6 bases between the germline ends. Germline-derived CDR1 and CDR2 are LNHDA and SQIVND (reference sequence). Material: sorted CD4+, CD8+, or CD8+CD57+ T cells (not recorded which) from PBMCs. The chain uses TRBV19 and TRBJ1-1, with a weak D call TRBD1 (5 bases). This receptor was identified in a human donor in good health, serving as a control. This chain's CDR3 is CASSMDTNTEAFF. Written as DNA, the CDR3 is TGTGCCAGTAGTATGGACACGAACACTGAAGCTTTCTTT. Full variable domain (remainder filled in from reference TRBV19 and TRBJ1-1): DGGITQSPKYLFRKEGQNVTLSCEQNLNHDAMYWYRQDPGQGLRLIYYSQIVNDFQKGDIAEGYSVSREKKESFPLTVTSAQKNPTAFYLCASSMDTNTEAFFGQGTRLTVV.